Reported below is one T cell receptor beta chain. Its antigen specificity is not known. Per-base qualities were not stored, and no clone one base away is much larger. The sample belongs to a study of T cell responses to AZD1222 COVID-19 vaccine (dated by TCRdb to the early 2020s). As for the study more broadly: TCR sequencing covered 230 to 250 trial participants: 207 given two doses of AZD1222 and about 26 given two doses of MenACWY control vaccine. Trial participants were enrolled into age subgroups of 18-55, 56-69 and 70-plus years, which contained about 150, 28 and 57 TCR-sequenced participants, respectively.

The CDR3 regions of human TCRbeta chains were analyzed by immunosequencing. Under the source paper's analysis protocol: Repertoire TCRs were matched against a reference library of SARS-CoV-2-specific TCRs generated with the MIRA antigen-specificity platform. Breadth was defined as the fraction of unique TCRs that were SARS-CoV-2-associated. Depth was defined as the fraction of total T cells that were SARS-CoV-2-associated. Using the MIRA data, each spike-specific TCR was mapped to the spike region that the TCR reacts to and placed in a CD4 or CD8 class. Log10-transformed breadth and depth values were compared by one-way ANOVA with Sidak's multiple comparisons tests. TCRdb holds this immuneACCESS table with in-frame rearrangements only. Some clones are missing; in checked studies, unresolved V genes explain under half, and the rest has no known cause. V, J and clone size are those of that table, while D and trimming were read from the DNA. This sample has fewer than 150,000 clones in its table, and 88% of those were observed once. The top ten clonotypes cover 4.5% to 6.5% of the sample.

The V end loses 6 bases and the J end loses 5 bases, and a stretch of 10 bases separates them. CDR1 and CDR2 were assigned from the germline V gene (reference sequence) as DFQATT and SNEGSKA. The CDR3 covers 11 residues, taking in both the cysteine and the phenylalanine. Solely the CDR3 DNA is kept, with 33 bases framed from the first base. Points the paper makes about the study in general: Conclusions about previously exposed vaccinees are limited, since just five or six AZD1222 recipients were seropositive for SARS-CoV-2 at baseline. After two AZD1222 doses, spike-specific TCR breadth and depth were significantly higher than at day 0 and than in MenACWY recipients. CD4 TCRs associated with the vaccine covered the entire spike protein, and the dominant responses were in regions 160-218 and 743-854. The 56-69-year group was small, and its depth increase did not reach significance, likely because of low power. No day 14 peak-response samples were available, so repertoires were characterized only after the peak T cell response. Epitopes outside the regions mutated in the B.1.351 and B.1.1.7 variants were reportedly recognized by nearly half of the unique spike-specific TCRs. Participants were mostly white British and included more females than males, and it was suggested by the authors that clonal diversity may have been underestimated.

Read against the paper, the sample's time point label means: about 28 days (+/-7) after the second vaccine dose. AZD1222 recipients with second doses at about 4 weeks or about 12 weeks were pooled, because spike-specific TCR depth and breadth did not differ between schedules. Vaccinee samples came from UK trials COV001 and COV002, including a single-blind randomized controlled phase 2/3 trial of AZD1222 (ChAdOx1 nCoV-19) in healthy adults. Trial participant PBMC samples were collected at day 0 and day 28 after the second dose for TCRbeta chain sequencing. Recombination joined TRBV20-1 with TRBJ1-1; no D gene can be assigned with confidence. This material consisted of peripheral blood, taken 28 days after the second AZD1222 dose. This sequence was found in an adult who received the AZD1222 COVID-19 vaccine. In nucleotide form, the sequence is TGCAGTGCGAAAAAAAGTACTGAAGCTTTCTTT. Translated, this gives CSAKKSTEAFF.